This TCR beta chain was observed in a study of Ad26.COV2.S vaccination and SARS-CoV-2 variants. Sequencing was performed with immunoSEQ multiplex PCR; in TCRdb, only in-frame clones are kept and a portion is missing. The table records about 480,000 clones, 87% of them present only once. Study-wide results and limits: Post-vaccination spike-specific CD8+ and CD4+ T cell responses reportedly had substantial breadth.

The table lists this clone with a few counts. Its antigen is as yet unknown. The treatment is: roughly 20 received Ad26.COV2.S at low or high dose, single or two shots; 5 received placebo; per-sample allocation not given. The investigators took samples on day 63 after the first vaccine or placebo injection. V lost 8 bases, J lost 6 bases, and 17 bases lay in between. CDR1 and CDR2 (germline): SNHLY, FYNNEI. This CDR3 has 14 amino acids. The sequence was collected from a person aged 18 to 65 who received the Ad26.COV2.S COVID-19 vaccine or a placebo. The sequencing used peripheral blood, collected in a trial of Ad26.COV2.S vaccine versus placebo. V and J are TRBV2 and TRBJ2-1, with a tentative D call TRBD2 (5 bases). CDR3 DNA sequence: TGTGCCAGCTCACGGACTGACGTGGGCAATGAGCAGTTCTTC. Translating gives CASSRTDVGNEQFF.